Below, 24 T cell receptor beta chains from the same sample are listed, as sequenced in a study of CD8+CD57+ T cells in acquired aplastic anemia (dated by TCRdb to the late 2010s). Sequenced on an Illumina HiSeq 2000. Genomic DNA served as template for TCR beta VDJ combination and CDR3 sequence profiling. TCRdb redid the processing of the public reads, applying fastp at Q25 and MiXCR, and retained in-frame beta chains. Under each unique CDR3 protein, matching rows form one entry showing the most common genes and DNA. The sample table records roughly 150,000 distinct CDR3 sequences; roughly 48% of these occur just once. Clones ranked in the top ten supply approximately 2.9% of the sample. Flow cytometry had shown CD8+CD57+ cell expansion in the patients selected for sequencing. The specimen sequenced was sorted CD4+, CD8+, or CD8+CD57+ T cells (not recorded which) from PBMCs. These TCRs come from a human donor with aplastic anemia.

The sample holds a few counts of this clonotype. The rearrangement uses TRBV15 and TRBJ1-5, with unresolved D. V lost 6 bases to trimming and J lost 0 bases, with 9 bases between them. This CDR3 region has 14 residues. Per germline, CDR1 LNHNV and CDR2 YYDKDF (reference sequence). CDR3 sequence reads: CATSEFSSNQPQHF. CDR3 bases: TGTGCCACCAGTGAGTTCTCTAGCAATCAGCCCCAGCATTTT.

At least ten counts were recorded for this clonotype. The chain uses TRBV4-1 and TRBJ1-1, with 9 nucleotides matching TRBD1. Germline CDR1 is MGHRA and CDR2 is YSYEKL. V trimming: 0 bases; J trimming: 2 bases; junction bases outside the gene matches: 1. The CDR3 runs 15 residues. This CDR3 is CASSQEGQGNTEAFF. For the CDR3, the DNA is TGCGCCAGCAGCCAAGAGGGACAGGGCAACACTGAAGCTTTCTTT.

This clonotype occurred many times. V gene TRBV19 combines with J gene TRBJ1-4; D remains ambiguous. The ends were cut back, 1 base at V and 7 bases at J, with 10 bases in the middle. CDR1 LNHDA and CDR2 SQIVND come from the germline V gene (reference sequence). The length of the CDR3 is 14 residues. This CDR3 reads CASSIVKSAEKLFF. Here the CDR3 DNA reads TGTGCCAGTAGTATAGTCAAATCGGCTGAAAAACTGTTTTTT.

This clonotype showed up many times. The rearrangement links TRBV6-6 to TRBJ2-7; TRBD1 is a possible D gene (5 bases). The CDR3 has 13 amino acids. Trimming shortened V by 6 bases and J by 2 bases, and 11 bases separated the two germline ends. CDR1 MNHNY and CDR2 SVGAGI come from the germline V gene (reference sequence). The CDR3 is CASRPGQTYEQYF. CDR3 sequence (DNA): TGTGCCAGCAGACCCGGACAAACCTACGAGCAGTACTTC.

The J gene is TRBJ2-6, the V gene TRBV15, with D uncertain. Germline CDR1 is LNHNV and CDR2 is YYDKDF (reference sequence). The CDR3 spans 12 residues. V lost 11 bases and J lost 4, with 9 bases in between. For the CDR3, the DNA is TGTGCCCCAGACGACGGGGCCAACGTCCTGACTTTC. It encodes CAPDDGANVLTF.

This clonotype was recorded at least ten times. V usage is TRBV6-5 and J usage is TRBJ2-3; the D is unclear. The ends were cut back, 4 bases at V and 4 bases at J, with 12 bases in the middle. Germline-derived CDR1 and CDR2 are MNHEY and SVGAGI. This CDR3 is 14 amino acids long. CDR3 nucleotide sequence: TGTGCCAGCAGTTCCACCCTAAGCCCAGATACGCAGTATTTT. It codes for CASSSTLSPDTQYF.

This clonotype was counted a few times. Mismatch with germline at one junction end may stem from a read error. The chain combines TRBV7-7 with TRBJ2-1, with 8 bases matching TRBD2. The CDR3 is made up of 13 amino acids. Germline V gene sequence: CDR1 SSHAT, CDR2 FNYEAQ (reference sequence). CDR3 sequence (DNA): TGTGCTAGCAGCGTCGGGGGGGGCAATGAGCAGTTCTTC. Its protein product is CASSVGGGNEQFF.

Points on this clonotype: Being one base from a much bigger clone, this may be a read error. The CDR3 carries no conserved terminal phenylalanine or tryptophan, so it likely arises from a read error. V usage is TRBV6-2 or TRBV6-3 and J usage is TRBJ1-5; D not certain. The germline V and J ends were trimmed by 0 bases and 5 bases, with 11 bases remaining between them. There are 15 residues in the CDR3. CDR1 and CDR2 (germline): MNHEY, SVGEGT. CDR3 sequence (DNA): TGTGCCAGCAGTTACTCGAGTTCTCATGATCAGCCCCAGCATCTT. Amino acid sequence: CASSYSSSHDQPQHL.

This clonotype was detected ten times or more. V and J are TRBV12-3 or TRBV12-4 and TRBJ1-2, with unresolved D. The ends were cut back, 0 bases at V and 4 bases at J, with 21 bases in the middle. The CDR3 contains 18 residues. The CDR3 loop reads CASSLARSGLVKTYGYTF. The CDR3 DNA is TGTGCCAGCAGTTTAGCGCGGTCCGGCCTAGTGAAAACCTATGGCTACACCTTC.

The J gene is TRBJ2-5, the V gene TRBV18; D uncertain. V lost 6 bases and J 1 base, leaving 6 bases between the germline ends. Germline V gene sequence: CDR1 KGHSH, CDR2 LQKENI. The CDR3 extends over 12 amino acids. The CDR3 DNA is TGTGCCAGCTCCCGGTCCCAAGAGACCCAGTACTTC. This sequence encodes CASSRSQETQYF. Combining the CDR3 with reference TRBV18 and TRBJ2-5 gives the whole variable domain NAGVMQNPRHLVRRRGQEARLRCSPMKGHSHVYWYRQLPEEGLKFMVYLQKENIIDESGMPKERFSAEFPKEGPSILRIQQVVRGDSAAYFCASSRSQETQYFGPGTRLLVL.

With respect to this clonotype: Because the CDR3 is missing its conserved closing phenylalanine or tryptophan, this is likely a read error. CDR3 DNA sequence: TGTGCTTGGAGAACGACGGAATACCTCCACTCT. This sequence encodes CAWRTTEYLHS. This sequence joins TRBV30 and TRBJ1-6, with D hard to call. The germline CDR1 and CDR2 sequences are GTSNPN and SVGIG (reference sequence). The CDR3 has 11 amino acids.

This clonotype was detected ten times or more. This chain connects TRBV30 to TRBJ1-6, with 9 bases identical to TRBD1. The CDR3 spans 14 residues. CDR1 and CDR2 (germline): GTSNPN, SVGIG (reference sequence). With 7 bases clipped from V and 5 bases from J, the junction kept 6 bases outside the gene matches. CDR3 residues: CAYNRTGDNSPLHF. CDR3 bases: TGTGCCTACAATCGGACAGGGGATAATTCACCCCTCCACTTT.

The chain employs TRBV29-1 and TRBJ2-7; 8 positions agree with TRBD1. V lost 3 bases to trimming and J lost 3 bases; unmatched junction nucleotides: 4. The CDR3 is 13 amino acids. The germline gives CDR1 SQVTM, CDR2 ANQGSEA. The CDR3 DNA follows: TGCAGCGTTGATGGCGGACAGGGCTACGAGCAGTACTTC. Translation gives CSVDGGQGYEQYF.

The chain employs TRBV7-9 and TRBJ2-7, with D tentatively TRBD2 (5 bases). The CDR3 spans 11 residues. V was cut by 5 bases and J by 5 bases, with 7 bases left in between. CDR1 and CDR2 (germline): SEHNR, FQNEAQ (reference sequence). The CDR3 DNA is TGTGCCAGCAGCGCGGGCCACGAGCAGTACTTC. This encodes CASSAGHEQYF.

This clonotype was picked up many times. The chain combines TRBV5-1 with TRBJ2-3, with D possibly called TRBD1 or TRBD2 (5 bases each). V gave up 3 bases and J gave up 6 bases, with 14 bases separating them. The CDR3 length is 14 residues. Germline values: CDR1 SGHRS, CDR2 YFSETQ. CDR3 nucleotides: TGCGCCAGCAGCTCCCTCGGGGCCGGGGATACGCAGTATTTT. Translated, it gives CASSSLGAGDTQYF.

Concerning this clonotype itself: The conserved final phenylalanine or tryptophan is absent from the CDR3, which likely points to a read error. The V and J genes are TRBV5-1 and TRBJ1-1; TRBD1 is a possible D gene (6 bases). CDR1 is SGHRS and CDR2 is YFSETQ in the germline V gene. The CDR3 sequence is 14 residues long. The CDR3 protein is CASSPQGGNTEAFI. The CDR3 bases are TGCGCCAGCAGCCCACAGGGAGGGAACACTGAGGCTTTCATT.

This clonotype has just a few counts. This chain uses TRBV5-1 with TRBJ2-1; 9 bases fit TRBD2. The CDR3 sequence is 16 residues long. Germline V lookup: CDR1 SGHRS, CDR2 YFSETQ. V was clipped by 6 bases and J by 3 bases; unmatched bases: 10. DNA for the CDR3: TGCGCCAGCACCCTCACCGTACTAGCGGGCTACAATGAGCAGTTCTTC. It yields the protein CASTLTVLAGYNEQFF.

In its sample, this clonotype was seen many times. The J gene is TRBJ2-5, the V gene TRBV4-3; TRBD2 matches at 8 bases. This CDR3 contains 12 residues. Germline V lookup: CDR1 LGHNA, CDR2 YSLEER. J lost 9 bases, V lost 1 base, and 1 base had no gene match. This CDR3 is CASSQAGGAQYF. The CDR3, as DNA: TGCGCCAGCAGCCAAGCGGGGGGGGCCCAGTACTTC.

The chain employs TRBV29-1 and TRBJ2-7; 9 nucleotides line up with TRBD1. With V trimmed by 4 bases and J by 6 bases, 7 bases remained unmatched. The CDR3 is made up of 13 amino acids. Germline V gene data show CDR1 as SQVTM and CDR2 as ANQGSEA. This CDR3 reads CSVGGTGLGEQYF. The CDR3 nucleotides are TGCAGCGTTGGGGGGACAGGGCTCGGCGAGCAGTACTTC.

The CDR3, as DNA: TGCAGTGCTCCCCAGACAGGGGGCCGAGAGACCCAGTACTTC. Translating gives CSAPQTGGRETQYF. The J gene is TRBJ2-5, the V gene TRBV20-1; TRBD1 matches 10 bases. This CDR3 has 14 amino acids. The germline V gene encodes CDR1 DFQATT and CDR2 SNEGSKA (reference sequence). Germline trimming cut 5 bases from V and 4 bases from J; bases unmatched to any gene: 7.

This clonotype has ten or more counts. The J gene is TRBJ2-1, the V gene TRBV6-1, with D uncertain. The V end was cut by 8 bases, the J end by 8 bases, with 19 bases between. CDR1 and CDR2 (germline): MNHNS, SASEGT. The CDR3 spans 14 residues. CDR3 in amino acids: CASLKTLFTDEQFF. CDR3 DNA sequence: TGTGCCAGCTTGAAGACGCTTTTTACGGATGAGCAGTTCTTC.

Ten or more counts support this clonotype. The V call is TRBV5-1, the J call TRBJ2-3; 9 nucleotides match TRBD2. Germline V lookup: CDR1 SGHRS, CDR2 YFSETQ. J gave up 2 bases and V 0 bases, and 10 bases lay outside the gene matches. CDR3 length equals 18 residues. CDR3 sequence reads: CASSLGLAGPDLTDTQYF. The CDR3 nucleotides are TGCGCCAGCAGCTTGGGGCTAGCGGGACCCGACCTCACAGATACGCAGTATTTT.

The CDR3 DNA sequence: TGTGCCAGTACGAGGGGCCCACCTGATCAGCCCCAGCATTTT. It specifies CASTRGPPDQPQHF. This chain connects TRBV19 to TRBJ1-5; a weak D match, TRBD1 (5 bases). V was cut by 7 bases and J by 5 bases, with 15 bases left in between. The length of the CDR3 is 14 residues. CDR1 is LNHDA and CDR2 is SQIVND in the germline V gene (reference sequence).

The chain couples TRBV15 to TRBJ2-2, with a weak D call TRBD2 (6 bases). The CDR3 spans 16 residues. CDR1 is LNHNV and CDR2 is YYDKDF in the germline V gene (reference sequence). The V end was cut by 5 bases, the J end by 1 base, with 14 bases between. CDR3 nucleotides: TGTGCCACCAGCCCGATGGGGACTTTGAACACCGGGGAGCTGTTTTTT. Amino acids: CATSPMGTLNTGELFF.